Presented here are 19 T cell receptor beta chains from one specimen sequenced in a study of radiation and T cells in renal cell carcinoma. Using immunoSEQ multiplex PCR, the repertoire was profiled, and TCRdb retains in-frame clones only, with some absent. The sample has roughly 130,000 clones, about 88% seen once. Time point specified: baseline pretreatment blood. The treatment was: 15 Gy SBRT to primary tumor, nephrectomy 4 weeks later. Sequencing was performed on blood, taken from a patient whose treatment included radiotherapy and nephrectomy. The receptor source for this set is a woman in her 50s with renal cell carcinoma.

The CDR3 region has the DNA TGTGCCAGCAGCCCAAAGACTCAGACAGATACGCAGTATTTT. Amino acid sequence: CASSPKTQTDTQYF. The V and J genes are TRBV7-2 and TRBJ2-3; D is unclear. Trimming cost V 5 bases and J 3 bases, with 12 bases left between them. The CDR3 totals 14 residues. Germline-derived CDR1 and CDR2 are SGHTA and FQGNSA.

Here the CDR3 DNA reads TGTGCCAGCAGTGACTCGGGTACGTTGACCGCCTACAATGAGCAGTTCTTC. Translation gives CASSDSGTLTAYNEQFF. The chain has TRBV6-4 and TRBJ2-1; D is undetermined. V lost 0 bases and J 2 bases, leaving 14 bases between the germline ends. The CDR3 has 17 residues. Per germline, CDR1 MRHNA and CDR2 SNTAGT.

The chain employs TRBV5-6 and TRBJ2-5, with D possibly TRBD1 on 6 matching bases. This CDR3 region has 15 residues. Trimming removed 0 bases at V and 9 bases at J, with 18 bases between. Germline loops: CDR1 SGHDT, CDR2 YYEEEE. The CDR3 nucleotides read TGTGCCAGCAGCTTGGACCGGACAGTTGGATTGGCCCAGTACTTC. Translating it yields CASSLDRTVGLAQYF.

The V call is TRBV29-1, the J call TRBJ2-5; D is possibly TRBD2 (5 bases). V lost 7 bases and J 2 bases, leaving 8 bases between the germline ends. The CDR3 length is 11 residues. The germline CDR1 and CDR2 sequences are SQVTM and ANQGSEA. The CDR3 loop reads CSAGLQETQYF. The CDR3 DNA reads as TGCAGCGCAGGACTTCAAGAGACCCAGTACTTC.

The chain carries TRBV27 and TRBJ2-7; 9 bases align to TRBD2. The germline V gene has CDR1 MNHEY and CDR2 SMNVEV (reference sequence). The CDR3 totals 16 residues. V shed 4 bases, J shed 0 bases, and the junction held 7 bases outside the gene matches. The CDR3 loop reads CASSSDLAGDSYEQYF. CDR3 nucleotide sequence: TGTGCCAGCAGTTCCGATTTAGCGGGGGACTCCTACGAGCAGTACTTC.

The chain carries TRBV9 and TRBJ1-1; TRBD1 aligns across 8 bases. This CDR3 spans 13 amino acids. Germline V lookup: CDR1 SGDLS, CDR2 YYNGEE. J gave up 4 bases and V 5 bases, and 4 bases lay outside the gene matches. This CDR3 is CASSKQGGTEAFF. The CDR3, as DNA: TGTGCCAGCAGTAAACAGGGGGGCACTGAAGCTTTCTTT.

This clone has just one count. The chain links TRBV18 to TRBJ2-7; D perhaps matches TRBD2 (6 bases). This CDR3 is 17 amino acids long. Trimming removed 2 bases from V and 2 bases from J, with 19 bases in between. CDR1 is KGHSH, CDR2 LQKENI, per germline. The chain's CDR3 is CASSPNIVAEGPYEQYF. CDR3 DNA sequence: TGTGCCAGCTCACCAAATATAGTAGCGGAGGGACCCTACGAGCAGTACTTC.

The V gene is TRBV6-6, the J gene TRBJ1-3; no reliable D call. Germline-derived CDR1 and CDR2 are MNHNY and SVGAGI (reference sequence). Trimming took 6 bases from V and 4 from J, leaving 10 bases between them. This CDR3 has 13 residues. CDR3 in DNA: TGTGCCAGCAGAGATACTTTCGGAAACACCATATATTTT. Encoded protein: CASRDTFGNTIYF.

Here the CDR3 reads CASSFIWDRGSYEQYF. CDR3 nucleotide sequence: TGTGCCAGCAGCTTTATCTGGGACAGGGGATCCTACGAGCAGTACTTC. The chain links TRBV5-6 to TRBJ2-7, with 10 bases lining up with TRBD1. The CDR3 length is 16 residues. V lost 2 bases and J lost 1; bases outside the gene matches: 6. The germline gives CDR1 SGHDT, CDR2 YYEEEE.

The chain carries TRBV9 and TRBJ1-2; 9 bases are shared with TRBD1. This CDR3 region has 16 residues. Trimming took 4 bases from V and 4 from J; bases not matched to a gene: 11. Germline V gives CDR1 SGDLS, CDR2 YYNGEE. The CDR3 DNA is TGTGCCAGCAGCCCAACTCCGGGGGGACAGGGCTATGGCTACACCTTC. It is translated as CASSPTPGGQGYGYTF. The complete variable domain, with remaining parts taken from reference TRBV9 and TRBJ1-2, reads DSGVTQTPKHLITATGQRVTLRCSPRSGDLSVYWYQQSLDQGLQFLIQYYNGEERAKGNILERFSAQQFPDLHSELNLSSLELGDSALYFCASSPTPGGQGYGYTFGSGTRLTVV.

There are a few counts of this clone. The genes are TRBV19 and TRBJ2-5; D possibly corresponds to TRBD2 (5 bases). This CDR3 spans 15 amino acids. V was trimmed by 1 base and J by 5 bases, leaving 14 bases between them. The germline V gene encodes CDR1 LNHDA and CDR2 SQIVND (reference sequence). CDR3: CASSIVRRTGETQYF. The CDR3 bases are TGTGCCAGTAGTATAGTTCGCAGAACGGGGGAGACCCAGTACTTC.

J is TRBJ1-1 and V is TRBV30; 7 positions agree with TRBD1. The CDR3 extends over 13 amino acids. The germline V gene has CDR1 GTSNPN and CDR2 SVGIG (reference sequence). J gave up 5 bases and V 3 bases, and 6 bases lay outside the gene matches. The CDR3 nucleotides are TGTGCCTGGAGCCGGGACAGCGGAACTGAAGCTTTCTTT. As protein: CAWSRDSGTEAFF.

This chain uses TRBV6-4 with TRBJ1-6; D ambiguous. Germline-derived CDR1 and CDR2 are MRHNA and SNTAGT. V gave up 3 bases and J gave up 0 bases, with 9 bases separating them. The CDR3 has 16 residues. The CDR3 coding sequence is TGTGCCAGCAGTGAAGACCCGAGCTCCTATAATTCACCCCTCCACTTT. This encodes CASSEDPSSYNSPLHF.

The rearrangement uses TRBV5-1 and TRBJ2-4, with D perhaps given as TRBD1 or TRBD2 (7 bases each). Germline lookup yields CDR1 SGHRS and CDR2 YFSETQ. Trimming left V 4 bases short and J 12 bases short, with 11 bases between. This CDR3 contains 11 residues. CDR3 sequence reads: CASSAGDSQYF. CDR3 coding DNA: TGCGCCAGCAGCGCGGGGGACAGTCAGTACTTC.

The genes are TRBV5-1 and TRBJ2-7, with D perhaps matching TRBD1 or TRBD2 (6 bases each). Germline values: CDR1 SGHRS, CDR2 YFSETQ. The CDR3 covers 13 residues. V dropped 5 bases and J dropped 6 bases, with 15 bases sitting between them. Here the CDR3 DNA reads TGCGCCAGCAGGGCGTCGGGGGCCTCCGAGCAGTACTTC. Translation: CASRASGASEQYF.

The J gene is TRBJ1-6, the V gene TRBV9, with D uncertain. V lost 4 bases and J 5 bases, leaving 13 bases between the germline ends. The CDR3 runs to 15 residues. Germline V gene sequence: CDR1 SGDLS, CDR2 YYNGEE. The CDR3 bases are TGTGCCAGCAGCCCAAGGAGGACGGATAATTCACCCCTCCACTTT. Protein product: CASSPRRTDNSPLHF.

CDR3 sequence: CASAGIVNQPQHF. Written as DNA, the CDR3 is TGTGCCAGTGCCGGGATAGTCAATCAGCCCCAGCATTTT. The chain employs TRBV27 and TRBJ1-5; D is undetermined. The CDR3 is 13 amino acids. The V and J ends lost 9 bases and 3 bases respectively, with 12 bases between them. The V gene's germline CDR1 is MNHEY and CDR2 SMNVEV (reference sequence).

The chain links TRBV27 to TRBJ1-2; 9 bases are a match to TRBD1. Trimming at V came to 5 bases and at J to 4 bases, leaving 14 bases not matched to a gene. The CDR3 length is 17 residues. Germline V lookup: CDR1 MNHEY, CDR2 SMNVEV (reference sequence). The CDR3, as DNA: TGTGCCAGCAGTCGGCGGACCGGGACAGGGAACCTCTATGGCTACACCTTC. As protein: CASSRRTGTGNLYGYTF.

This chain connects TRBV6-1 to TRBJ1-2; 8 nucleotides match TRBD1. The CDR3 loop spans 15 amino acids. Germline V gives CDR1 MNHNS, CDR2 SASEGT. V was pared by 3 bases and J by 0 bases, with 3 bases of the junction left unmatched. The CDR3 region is CASSDPGGPNYGYTF. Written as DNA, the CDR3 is TGTGCCAGCAGTGACCCAGGGGGCCCTAACTATGGCTACACCTTC.